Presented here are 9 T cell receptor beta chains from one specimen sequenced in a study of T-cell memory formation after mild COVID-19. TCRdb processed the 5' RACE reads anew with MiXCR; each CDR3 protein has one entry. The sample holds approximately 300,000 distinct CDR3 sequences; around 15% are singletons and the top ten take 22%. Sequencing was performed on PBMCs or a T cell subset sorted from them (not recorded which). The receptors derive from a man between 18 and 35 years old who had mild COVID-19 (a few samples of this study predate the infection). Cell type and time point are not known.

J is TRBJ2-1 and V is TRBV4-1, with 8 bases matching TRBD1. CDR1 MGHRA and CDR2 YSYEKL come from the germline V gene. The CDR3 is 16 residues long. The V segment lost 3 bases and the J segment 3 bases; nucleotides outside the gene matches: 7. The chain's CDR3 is CASSHTDRGFYNEQFF. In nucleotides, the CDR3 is TGCGCCAGCAGCCATACAGACAGGGGTTTCTACAATGAGCAGTTCTTC.

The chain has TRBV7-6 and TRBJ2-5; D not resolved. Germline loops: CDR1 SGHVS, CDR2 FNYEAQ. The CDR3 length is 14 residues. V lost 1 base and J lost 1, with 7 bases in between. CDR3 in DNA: TGTGCCAGCAGCTTAGGGCACGTCCAAGAGACCCAGTACTTC. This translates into CASSLGHVQETQYF.

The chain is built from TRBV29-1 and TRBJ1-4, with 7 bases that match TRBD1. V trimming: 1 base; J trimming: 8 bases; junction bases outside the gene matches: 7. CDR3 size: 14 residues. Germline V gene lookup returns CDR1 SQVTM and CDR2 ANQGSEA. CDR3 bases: TGCAGCGTTGAAGTCGCCGGACAGGAAGAAAAACTGTTTTTT. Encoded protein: CSVEVAGQEEKLFF. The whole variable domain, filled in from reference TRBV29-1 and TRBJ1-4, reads SAVISQKPSRDICQRGTSLTIQCQVDSQVTMMFWYRQQPGQSLTLIATANQGSEATYESGFVIDKFPISRPNLTFSTLTVSNMSPEDSSIYLCSVEVAGQEEKLFFGSGTQLSVL.

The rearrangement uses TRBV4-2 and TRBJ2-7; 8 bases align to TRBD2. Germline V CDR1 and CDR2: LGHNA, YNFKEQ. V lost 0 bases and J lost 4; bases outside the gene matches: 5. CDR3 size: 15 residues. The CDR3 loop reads CASSQESGGGYEQYV. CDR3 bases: TGTGCCAGCAGCCAAGAGAGCGGGGGCGGGTACGAGCAGTACGTC.

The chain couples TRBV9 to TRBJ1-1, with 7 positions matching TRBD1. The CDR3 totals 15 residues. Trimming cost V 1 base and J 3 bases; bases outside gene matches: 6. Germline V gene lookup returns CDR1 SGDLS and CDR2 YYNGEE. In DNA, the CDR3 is TGTGCCAGCAGCGTAATCGAGAGGGGGCACACTGAAGCTTTCTTT. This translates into CASSVIERGHTEAFF.

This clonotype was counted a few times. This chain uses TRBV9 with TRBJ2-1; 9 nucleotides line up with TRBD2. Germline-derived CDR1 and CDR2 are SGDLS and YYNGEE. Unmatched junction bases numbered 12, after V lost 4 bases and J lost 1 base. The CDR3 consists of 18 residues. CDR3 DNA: TGTGCCAGCAGCCCACGCTGGGTAGCGGGGGCATCCTACAATGAGCAGTTCTTC. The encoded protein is CASSPRWVAGASYNEQFF.

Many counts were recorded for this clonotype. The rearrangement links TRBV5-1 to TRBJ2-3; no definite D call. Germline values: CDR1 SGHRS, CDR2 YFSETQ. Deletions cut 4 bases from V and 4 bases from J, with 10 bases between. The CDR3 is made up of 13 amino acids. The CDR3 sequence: CASSGESADTQYF. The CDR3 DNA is TGCGCCAGCAGCGGGGAAAGCGCAGATACGCAGTATTTT.

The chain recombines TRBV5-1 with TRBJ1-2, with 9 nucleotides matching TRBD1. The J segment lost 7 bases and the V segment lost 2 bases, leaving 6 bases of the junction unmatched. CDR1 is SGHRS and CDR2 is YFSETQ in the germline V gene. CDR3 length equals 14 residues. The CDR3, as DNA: TGCGCCAGCAGCTTACCGGGACAGGGCGGTGGCTACACCTTC. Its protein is CASSLPGQGGGYTF.

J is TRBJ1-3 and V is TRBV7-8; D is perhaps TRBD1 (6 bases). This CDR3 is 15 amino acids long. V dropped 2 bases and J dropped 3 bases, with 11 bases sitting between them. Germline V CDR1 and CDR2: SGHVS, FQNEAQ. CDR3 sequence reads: CASSLRGFSGNTIYF. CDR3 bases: TGTGCCAGCAGCTTAAGGGGGTTCAGTGGAAACACCATATATTTT.